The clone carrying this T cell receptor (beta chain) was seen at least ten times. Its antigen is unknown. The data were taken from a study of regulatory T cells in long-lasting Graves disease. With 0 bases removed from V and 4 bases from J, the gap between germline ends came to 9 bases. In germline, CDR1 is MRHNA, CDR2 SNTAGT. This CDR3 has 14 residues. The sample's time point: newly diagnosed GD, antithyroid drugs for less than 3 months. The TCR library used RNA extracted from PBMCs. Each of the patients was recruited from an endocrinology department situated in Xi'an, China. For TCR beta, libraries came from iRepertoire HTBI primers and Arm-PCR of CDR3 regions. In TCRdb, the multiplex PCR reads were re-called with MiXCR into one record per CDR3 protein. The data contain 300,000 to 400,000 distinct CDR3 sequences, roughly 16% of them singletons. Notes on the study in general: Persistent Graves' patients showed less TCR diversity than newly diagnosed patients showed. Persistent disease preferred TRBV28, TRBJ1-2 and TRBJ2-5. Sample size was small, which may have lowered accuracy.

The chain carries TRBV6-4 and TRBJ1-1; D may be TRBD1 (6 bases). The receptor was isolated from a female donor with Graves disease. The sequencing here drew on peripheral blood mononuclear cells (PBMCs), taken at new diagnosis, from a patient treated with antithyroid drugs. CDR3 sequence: CASSDSNRATEAFF. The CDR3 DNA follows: TGTGCCAGCAGTGACTCGAACAGGGCCACTGAAGCTTTCTTT.